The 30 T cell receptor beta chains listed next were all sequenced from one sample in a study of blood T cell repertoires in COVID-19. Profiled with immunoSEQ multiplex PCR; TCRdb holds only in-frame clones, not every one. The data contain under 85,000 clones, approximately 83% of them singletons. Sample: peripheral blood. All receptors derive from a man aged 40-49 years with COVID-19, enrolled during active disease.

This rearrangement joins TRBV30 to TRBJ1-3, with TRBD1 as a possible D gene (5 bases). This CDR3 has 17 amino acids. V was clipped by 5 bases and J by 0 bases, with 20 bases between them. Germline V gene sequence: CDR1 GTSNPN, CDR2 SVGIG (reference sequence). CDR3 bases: TGTGCCTGGGCTGGCGAGACAGCCCCTTTCTCTGGAAACACCATATATTTT. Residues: CAWAGETAPFSGNTIYF.

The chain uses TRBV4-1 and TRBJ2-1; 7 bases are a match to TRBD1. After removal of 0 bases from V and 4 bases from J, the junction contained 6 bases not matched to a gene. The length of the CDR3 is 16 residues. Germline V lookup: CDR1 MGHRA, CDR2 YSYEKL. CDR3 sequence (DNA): TGCGCCAGCAGCCAAGATGACGGGACAGCTTACAATGAGCAGTTCTTC. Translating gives CASSQDDGTAYNEQFF.

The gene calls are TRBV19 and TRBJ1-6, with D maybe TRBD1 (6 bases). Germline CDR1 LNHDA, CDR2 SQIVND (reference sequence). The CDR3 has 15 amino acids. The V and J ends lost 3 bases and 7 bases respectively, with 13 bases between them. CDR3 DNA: TGTGCCAGTAGTATCGGCAGGGGTGGCAATTCACCCCTCCACTTT. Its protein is CASSIGRGGNSPLHF.

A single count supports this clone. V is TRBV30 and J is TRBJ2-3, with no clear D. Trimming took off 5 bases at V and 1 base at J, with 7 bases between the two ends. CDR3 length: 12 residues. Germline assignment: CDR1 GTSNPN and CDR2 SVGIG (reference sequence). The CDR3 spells CAWDPGTDTQYF. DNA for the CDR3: TGTGCCTGGGACCCAGGCACAGATACGCAGTATTTT.

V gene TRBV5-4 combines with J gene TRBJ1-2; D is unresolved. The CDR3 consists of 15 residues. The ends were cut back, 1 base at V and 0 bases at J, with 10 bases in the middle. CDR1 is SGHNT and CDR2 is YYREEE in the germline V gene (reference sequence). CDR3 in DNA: TGTGCCAGCAGCTTGAATACAGAAGCTAACTATGGCTACACCTTC. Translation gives CASSLNTEANYGYTF.

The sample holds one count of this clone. The CDR3 region is CAWTPGGGNEKLFF. In nucleotides, the CDR3 is TGTGCCTGGACCCCGGGGGGTGGGAATGAAAAACTGTTTTTT. The chain is built from TRBV30 and TRBJ1-4; D may be TRBD1 (5 bases). Between the trimmed V and J ends, which lost 4 bases and 5 bases, there was a span of 14 bases. Germline CDR1 and CDR2: GTSNPN and SVGIG (reference sequence). The CDR3 is 14 amino acids.

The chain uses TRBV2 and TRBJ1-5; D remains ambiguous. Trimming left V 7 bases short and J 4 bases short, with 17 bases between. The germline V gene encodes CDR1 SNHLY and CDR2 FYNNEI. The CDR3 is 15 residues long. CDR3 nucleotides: TGTGCCAGCAAGGAGAGGGAAACCACTAATCAGCCCCAGCATTTT. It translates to CASKERETTNQPQHF.

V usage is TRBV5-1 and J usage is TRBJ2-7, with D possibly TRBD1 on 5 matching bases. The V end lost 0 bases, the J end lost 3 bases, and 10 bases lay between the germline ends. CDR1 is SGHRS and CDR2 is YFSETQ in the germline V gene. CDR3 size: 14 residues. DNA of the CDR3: TGCGCCAGCAGCTTGGGACAGAGCCTCTACGAGCAGTACTTC. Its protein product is CASSLGQSLYEQYF.

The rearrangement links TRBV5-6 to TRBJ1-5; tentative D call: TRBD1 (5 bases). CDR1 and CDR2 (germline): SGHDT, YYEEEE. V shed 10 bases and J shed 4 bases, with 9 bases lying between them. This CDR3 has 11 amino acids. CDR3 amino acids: CAWRGNQPQHF. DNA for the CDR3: TGTGCCTGGAGGGGTAATCAGCCCCAGCATTTT.

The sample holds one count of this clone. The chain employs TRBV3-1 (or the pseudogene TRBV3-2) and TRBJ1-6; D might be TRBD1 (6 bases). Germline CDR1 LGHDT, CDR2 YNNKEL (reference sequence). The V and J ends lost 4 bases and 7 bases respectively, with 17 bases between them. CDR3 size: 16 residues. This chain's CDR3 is CASSPTGFGLNSPLHF. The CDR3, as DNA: TGTGCCAGCAGCCCTACAGGGTTCGGTCTAAATTCACCCCTCCACTTT.

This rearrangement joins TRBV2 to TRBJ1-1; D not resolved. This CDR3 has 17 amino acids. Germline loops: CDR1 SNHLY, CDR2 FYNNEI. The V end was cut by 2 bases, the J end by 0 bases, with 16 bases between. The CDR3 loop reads CASSETGIYLMNTEAFF. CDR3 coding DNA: TGTGCCAGCAGTGAAACGGGAATCTATCTCATGAACACTGAAGCTTTCTTT.

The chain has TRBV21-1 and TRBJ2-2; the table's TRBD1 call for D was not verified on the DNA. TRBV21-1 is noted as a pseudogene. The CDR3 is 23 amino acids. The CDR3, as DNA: TGTGCCAGCAGCAAACCAGGTCTTTGTGACGATACAGGGGTGGTCTGTGGGGACCGGGGAGCTGTTTTT. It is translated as CASSKPGLCDDTGVVCGDRGAVF.

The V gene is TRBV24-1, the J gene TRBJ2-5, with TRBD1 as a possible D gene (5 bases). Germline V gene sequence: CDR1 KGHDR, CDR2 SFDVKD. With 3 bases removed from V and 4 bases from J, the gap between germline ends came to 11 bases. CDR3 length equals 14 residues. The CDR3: CATSDRGRAETQYF. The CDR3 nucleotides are TGTGCCACCAGTGATCGAGGCAGGGCAGAGACCCAGTACTTC.

Written as DNA, the CDR3 is TGCAGCGTTGATCGGACAGGAGAAGCTTTCTTT. Its protein product is CSVDRTGEAFF. The chain combines TRBV29-1 with TRBJ1-1; TRBD1 agrees at 7 bases. This CDR3 contains 11 residues. V trimming: 3 bases; J trimming: 8 bases; junction bases outside the gene matches: 3. Germline V gene lookup returns CDR1 SQVTM and CDR2 ANQGSEA.

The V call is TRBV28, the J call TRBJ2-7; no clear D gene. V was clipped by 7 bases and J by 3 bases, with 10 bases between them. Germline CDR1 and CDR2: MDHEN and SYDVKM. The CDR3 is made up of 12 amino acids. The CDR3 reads CASTPSSYEQYF. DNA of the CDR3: TGTGCCAGCACCCCCTCGAGCTACGAGCAGTACTTC.

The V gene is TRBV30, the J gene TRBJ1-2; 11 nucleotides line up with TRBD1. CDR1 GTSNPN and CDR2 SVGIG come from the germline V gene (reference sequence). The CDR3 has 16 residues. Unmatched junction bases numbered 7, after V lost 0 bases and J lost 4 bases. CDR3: CAWSVGDRGSGYGYTF. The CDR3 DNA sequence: TGTGCCTGGAGTGTCGGGGACAGGGGGTCCGGCTATGGCTACACCTTC.

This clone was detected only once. The DNA for the CDR3 is TGTGCCAGCAGCTCTAAATTCGCCGAGCAGTTCTTC. It translates to CASSSKFAEQFF. This rearrangement joins TRBV13 to TRBJ2-1; D gene unclear. Trimming cost V 4 bases and J 10 bases, with 11 bases left between them. The CDR3 is made up of 12 amino acids. CDR1 and CDR2 (germline): PRHDT, FYEKMQ (reference sequence). The full variable domain, completed using reference TRBV13 and TRBJ2-1, is AAGVIQSPRHLIKEKRETATLKCYPIPRHDTVYWYQQGPGQDPQFLISFYEKMQSDKGSIPDRFSAQQFSDYHSELNMSSLELGDSALYFCASSSKFAEQFFGPGTRLTVL.

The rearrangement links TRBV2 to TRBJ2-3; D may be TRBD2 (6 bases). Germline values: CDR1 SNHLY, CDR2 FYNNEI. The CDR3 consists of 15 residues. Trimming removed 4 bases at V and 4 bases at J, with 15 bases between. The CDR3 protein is CASSVLAGRADTQYF. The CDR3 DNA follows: TGTGCCAGCAGTGTTCTGGCGGGGCGGGCAGATACGCAGTATTTT.

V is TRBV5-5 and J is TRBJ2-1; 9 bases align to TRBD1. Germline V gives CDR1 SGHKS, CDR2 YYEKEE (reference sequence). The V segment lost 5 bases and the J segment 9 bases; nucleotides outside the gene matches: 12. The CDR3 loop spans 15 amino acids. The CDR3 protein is CASSERDRDWSEQFF. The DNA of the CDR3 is TGTGCCAGCAGTGAGCGGGACAGGGACTGGAGTGAGCAGTTCTTC.

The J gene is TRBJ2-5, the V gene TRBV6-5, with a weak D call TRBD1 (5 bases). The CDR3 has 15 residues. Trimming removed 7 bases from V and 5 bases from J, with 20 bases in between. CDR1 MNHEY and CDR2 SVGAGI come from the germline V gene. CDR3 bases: TGTGCCAGCATTTGGCTGGTAAAATCAGGGGAGACCCAGTACTTC. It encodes CASIWLVKSGETQYF.

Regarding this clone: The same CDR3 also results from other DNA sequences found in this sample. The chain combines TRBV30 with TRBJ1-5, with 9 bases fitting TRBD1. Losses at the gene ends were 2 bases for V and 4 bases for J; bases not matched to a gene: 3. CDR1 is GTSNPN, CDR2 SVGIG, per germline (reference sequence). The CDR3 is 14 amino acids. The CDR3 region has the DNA TGTGCCTGGAGTCCAGGACAGGGGAATCAGCCCCAGCATTTT. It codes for CAWSPGQGNQPQHF. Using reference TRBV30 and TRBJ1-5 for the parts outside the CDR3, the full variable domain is SQTIHQWPATLVQPVGSPLSLECTVEGTSNPNLYWYRQAAGRGLQLLFYSVGIGQISSEVPQNLSASRPQDRQFILSSKKLLLSDSGFYLCAWSPGQGNQPQHFGDGTRLSIL.

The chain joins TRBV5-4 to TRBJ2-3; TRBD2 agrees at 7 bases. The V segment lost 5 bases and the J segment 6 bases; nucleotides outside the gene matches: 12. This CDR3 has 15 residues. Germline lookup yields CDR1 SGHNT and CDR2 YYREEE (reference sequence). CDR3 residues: CASSSKRTSGDTQYF. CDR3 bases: TGTGCCAGCAGTTCAAAAAGGACTAGTGGTGATACGCAGTATTTT.

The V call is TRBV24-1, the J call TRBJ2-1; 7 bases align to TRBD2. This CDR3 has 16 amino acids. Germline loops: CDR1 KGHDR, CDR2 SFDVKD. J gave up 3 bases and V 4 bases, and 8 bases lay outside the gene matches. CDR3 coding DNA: TGTGCCACCAGTGAGTCCACTCGCGGGGGCTACAATGAGCAGTTCTTC. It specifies CATSESTRGGYNEQFF.

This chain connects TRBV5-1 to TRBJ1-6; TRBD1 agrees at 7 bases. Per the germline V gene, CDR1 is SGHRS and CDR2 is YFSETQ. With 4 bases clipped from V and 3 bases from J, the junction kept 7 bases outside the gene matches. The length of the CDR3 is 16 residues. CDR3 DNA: TGCGCCAGCAGCCGAACAGGGGAAGTCTATAATTCACCCCTCCACTTT. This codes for CASSRTGEVYNSPLHF.

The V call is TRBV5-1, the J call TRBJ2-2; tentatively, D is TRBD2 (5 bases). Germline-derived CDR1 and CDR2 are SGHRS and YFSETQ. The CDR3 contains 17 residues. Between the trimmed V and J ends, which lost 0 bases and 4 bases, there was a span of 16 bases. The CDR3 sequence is CASSLDGGDGITGELFF. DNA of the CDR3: TGCGCCAGCAGCTTGGATGGAGGCGACGGGATCACCGGGGAGCTGTTTTTT.

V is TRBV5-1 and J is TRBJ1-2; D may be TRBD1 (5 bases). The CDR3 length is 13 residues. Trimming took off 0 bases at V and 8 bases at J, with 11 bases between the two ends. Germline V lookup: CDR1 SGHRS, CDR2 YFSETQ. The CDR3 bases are TGCGCCAGCAGCTTGGCCGGCCAGGGCGGCTACACCTTC. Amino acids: CASSLAGQGGYTF.

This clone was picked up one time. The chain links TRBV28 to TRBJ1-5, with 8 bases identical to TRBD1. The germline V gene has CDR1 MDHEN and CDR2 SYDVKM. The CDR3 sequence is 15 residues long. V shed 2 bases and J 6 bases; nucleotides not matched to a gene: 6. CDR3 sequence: CASSLPGGRGQPQHF. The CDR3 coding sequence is TGTGCCAGCAGTTTACCAGGGGGCAGGGGTCAGCCCCAGCATTTT.

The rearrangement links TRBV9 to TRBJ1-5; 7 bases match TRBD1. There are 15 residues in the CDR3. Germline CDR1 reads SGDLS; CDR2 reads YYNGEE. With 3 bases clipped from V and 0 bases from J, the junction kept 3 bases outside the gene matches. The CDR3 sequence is CASSATGHSNQPQHF. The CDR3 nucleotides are TGTGCCAGCAGCGCGACAGGGCATAGCAATCAGCCCCAGCATTTT.

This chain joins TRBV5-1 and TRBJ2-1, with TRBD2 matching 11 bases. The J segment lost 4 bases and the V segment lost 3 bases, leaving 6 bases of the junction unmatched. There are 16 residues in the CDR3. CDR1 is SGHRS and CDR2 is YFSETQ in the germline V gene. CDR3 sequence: CASSSNSGGAYNEQFF. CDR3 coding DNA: TGCGCCAGCAGCTCAAATAGCGGGGGGGCATACAATGAGCAGTTCTTC.

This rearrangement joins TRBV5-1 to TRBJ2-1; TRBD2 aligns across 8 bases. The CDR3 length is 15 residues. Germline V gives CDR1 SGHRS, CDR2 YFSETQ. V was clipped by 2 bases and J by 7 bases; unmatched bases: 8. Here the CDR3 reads CASSFTGGAGNEQFF. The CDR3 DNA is TGCGCCAGCAGCTTCACCGGGGGGGCCGGTAATGAGCAGTTCTTC.